The 26 T cell receptor beta chains given below trace back to one sample, sequenced in a study of glioma-infiltrating T cells. Amplification of TCR alpha and beta CDR3 regions from RNA used iRepertoire nested multiplex PCR. TCRdb passed the multiplex PCR reads through MiXCR, listing each CDR3 protein once. The sample shows 110,000 or so distinct CDR3 sequences, under 30% of them seen only once. Sequenced material: glioma tissue, nonneoplastic brain tissue, or PBMCs (not recorded which). Receptor source: a human donor with low-grade glioma or glioblastoma, undergoing nonglioma brain surgery, or in good health (not recorded which).

This clonotype was seen at least ten times. This chain links TRBV2 with TRBJ2-2; D is perhaps TRBD1 or TRBD2 (6 bases each). The CDR3 has 14 amino acids. V was cut by 6 bases and J by 3 bases, with 11 bases left in between. The germline CDR1 and CDR2 sequences are SNHLY and FYNNEI. The CDR3 DNA sequence: TGTGCCAGCAGAAACAGGGAGGACACCGGGGAGCTGTTTTTT. As protein: CASRNREDTGELFF.

This clonotype was found a few times. This chain links TRBV7-3 with TRBJ2-3; 7 nucleotides match TRBD1. J was trimmed by 6 bases and V by 2 bases; bases with no gene match: 11. CDR1 and CDR2 from the germline V gene are SGHTA and FQGTGA. The length of the CDR3 is 16 residues. CDR3: CASSLPSQGPPDTQYF. In DNA, the CDR3 is TGTGCCAGCAGCTTACCATCACAGGGGCCTCCGGATACGCAGTATTTT.

The V gene is TRBV4-1, the J gene TRBJ2-7, with 9 bases that match TRBD2. This CDR3 is 16 amino acids long. V dropped 0 bases and J dropped 2; count of bases not matched to a gene: 5. Germline CDR1 and CDR2: MGHRA and YSYEKL. In DNA, the CDR3 is TGCGCCAGCAGCCAAGATCGACTAGCGGCTGCCTACGAGCAGTACTTC. Encoded protein: CASSQDRLAAAYEQYF.

To note about this clonotype: This may stem from a read error, because a much larger clone lies one nucleotide away. This sequence joins TRBV7-6 and TRBJ2-3; a weak D match, TRBD2 (6 bases). The length of the CDR3 is 15 residues. Germline V lookup: CDR1 SGHVS, CDR2 FNYEAQ. The CDR3 loop is CARSLRPGGTDTQYF. In nucleotides, the CDR3 is TGTGCCAGGAGCTTAAGGCCGGGGGGCACAGATACGCAGTATTTT.

There are many counts of this clonotype. The V call is TRBV7-2, the J call TRBJ1-5; no clear D gene. The germline V and J ends were trimmed by 1 base and 1 base, with 11 bases remaining between them. The germline gives CDR1 SGHTA, CDR2 FQGNSA. This CDR3 has 16 residues. Here the CDR3 DNA reads TGTGCCAGCAGCTTAGTCGCCGTCGGGAGCAATCAGCCCCAGCATTTT. This sequence encodes CASSLVAVGSNQPQHF.

In this sample, this clonotype turned up a few times. The J gene is TRBJ2-1, the V gene TRBV3-1; 13 bases map to TRBD2. The CDR3 runs 19 residues. Germline-derived CDR1 and CDR2 are LGHDT and YNNKEL (reference sequence). Trimming removed 0 bases from V and 3 bases from J; junction bases left unmatched: 8. The CDR3 nucleotides are TGTGCCAGCAGCCAAGATTGGGGACTAGCGGGGATTTTCTACAATGAGCAGTTCTTC. It yields the protein CASSQDWGLAGIFYNEQFF.

On this clonotype: A junction boundary mismatches the germline segment, possibly from a read error. V and J are TRBV29-1 and TRBJ2-7; 8 bases are shared with TRBD2. CDR1 is SQVTM, CDR2 ANQGSEA, per germline. This CDR3 is 15 amino acids long. This CDR3 is CSVAGGYPATYGQYF. CDR3 nucleotides: TGCAGCGTCGCGGGGGGATATCCGGCAACCTACGGGCAGTACTTC.

This clonotype was counted ten times or more. The rearrangement joins TRBV27 to TRBJ2-1; TRBD2 matches 7 bases. Germline V gene sequence: CDR1 MNHEY, CDR2 SMNVEV (reference sequence). The CDR3 covers 14 residues. V lost 4 bases and J lost 7; bases outside the gene matches: 7. CDR3 in DNA: TGTGCCAGCAGTTGGGGGGGAGCAGGGAATGAGCAGTTCTTC. This codes for CASSWGGAGNEQFF.

As regards this clonotype: With a much larger clone just one base away, this may be a read error. This CDR3 is CASSLDQGRYEQCF. DNA of the CDR3: TGTGCCAGCAGCTTGGATCAGGGACGGTACGAGCAGTGCTTC. The V call is TRBV7-8, the J call TRBJ2-7; D is tentatively TRBD1 or TRBD2 (5 bases each). This CDR3 region has 14 residues. From germline, CDR1 is SGHVS and CDR2 FQNEAQ.

This clonotype was picked up many times. The chain joins TRBV29-1 to TRBJ2-7; possible D gene TRBD1, 5 bases. V was clipped by 4 bases and J by 1 base, with 8 bases between them. There are 12 residues in the CDR3. CDR1 is SQVTM and CDR2 is ANQGSEA in the germline V gene. This CDR3 reads CSVARESYEQYF. The DNA for the CDR3 is TGCAGCGTTGCCAGGGAATCCTACGAGCAGTACTTC.

The rearrangement links TRBV6-1 to TRBJ1-1, with unresolved D. V was trimmed by 6 bases and J by 4 bases, leaving 15 bases between them. Germline assignment: CDR1 MNHNS and CDR2 SASEGT. This CDR3 region has 14 residues. CDR3 in amino acids: CASSPLTLSTEAFF. The CDR3, as DNA: TGTGCCAGCAGCCCCCTTACACTGAGCACTGAAGCTTTCTTT.

This clonotype was counted many times. In DNA, the CDR3 is TGTGCCAGCAGTCCTTCCCCGACTAGCGACACCTACGAGCAGTACTTC. Its protein product is CASSPSPTSDTYEQYF. The gene calls are TRBV7-9 and TRBJ2-7; 8 bases are a match to TRBD2. Germline CDR1 SEHNR, CDR2 FQNEAQ (reference sequence). This CDR3 contains 16 residues. V was pared by 6 bases and J by 2 bases, with 12 bases of the junction left unmatched. Looking up the rest from reference TRBV7-9 and TRBJ2-7 gives the full variable domain: DTGVSQNPRHKITKRGQNVTFRCDPISEHNRLYWYRQTLGQGPEFLTYFQNEAQLEKSRLLSDRFSAERPKGSFSTLEIQRTEQGDSAMYLCASSPSPTSDTYEQYFGPGTRLTVT.

This clonotype was detected ten times or more. This chain connects TRBV6-6 to TRBJ2-7, with TRBD2 as a possible D gene (6 bases). Germline V gives CDR1 MNHNY, CDR2 SVGAGI (reference sequence). This CDR3 has 15 residues. The V and J ends lost 0 bases and 2 bases respectively, with 11 bases between them. CDR3 region: CASSYSTGEAYEQYF. The CDR3 DNA reads as TGTGCCAGCAGTTACTCGACGGGGGAGGCCTACGAGCAGTACTTC.

This clonotype was detected ten times or more. The chain uses TRBV7-9 and TRBJ1-3, with a possible D match to TRBD1 (6 bases). The CDR3 runs 16 residues. Germline lookup yields CDR1 SEHNR and CDR2 FQNEAQ (reference sequence). The V and J ends lost 4 bases and 0 bases respectively, with 13 bases between them. This CDR3 is CASSSPGHNSGNTIYF. The CDR3 DNA sequence: TGTGCCAGCAGCTCACCGGGACATAACTCTGGAAACACCATATATTTT.

This chain links TRBV9 with TRBJ2-1, with D perhaps matching TRBD1 or TRBD2 (6 bases each). The V and J ends lost 3 bases and 15 bases respectively, with 16 bases between them. The germline gives CDR1 SGDLS, CDR2 YYNGEE. The CDR3 totals 12 residues. DNA for the CDR3: TGTGCCAGCAGCGCGGAGGGGGGTCCTCGGTTCTTC. Translation gives CASSAEGGPRFF.

This clonotype was recorded a few times. V and J are TRBV4-1 and TRBJ2-7; 7 bases fit TRBD2. The V and J ends lost 2 bases and 0 bases, in that order; junction bases with no gene match: 4. Germline V gene sequence: CDR1 MGHRA, CDR2 YSYEKL. The CDR3 loop spans 15 amino acids. This CDR3 is CASSQHREDSYEQYF. Here the CDR3 DNA reads TGCGCCAGCAGCCAACACCGGGAGGACTCCTACGAGCAGTACTTC.

This clonotype showed up many times. This chain joins TRBV20-1 and TRBJ2-1, with TRBD2 matching 12 bases. From germline, CDR1 is DFQATT and CDR2 SNEGSKA (reference sequence). Trimming took 0 bases from V and 8 from J; bases not matched to a gene: 8. The CDR3 runs 16 residues. In DNA, the CDR3 is TGCAGTGCTAGAGAGATGCTAGCGGGGGGGTTGGATGAGCAGTTCTTC. This gives the protein CSAREMLAGGLDEQFF.

This clonotype has at least ten counts. The chain has TRBV15 and TRBJ2-2; TRBD2 aligns across 11 bases. The junction had 2 bases not matched to a gene; V was cut back by 0 bases and J by 2 bases. Germline V CDR1 and CDR2: LNHNV, YYDKDF (reference sequence). This CDR3 contains 17 residues. The CDR3 here is CATSRDGTSGNTGELFF. The CDR3, as DNA: TGTGCCACCAGCAGAGATGGGACTAGCGGTAACACCGGGGAGCTGTTTTTT.

The sample holds many counts of this clonotype. The chain joins TRBV7-6 to TRBJ2-7, with D hard to call. Germline CDR1 and CDR2: SGHVS and FNYEAQ. Trimming stripped 3 bases from V and 2 bases from J, with 14 bases between. CDR3 size: 15 residues. The chain's CDR3 is CASSFSGAGTYEQYF. The CDR3 nucleotides are TGTGCCAGCAGCTTTTCGGGTGCAGGAACCTACGAGCAGTACTTC.

Of note for this clonotype: The conserved phenylalanine or tryptophan normally closing the CDR3 is absent here, so this likely arose from a read error. The DNA is left out, because the CDR3 cannot be placed on it with certainty; the CDR3 is given as TCRdb lists it. The chain recombines TRBV7-7 with TRBJ2-1; the table calls TRBD2, which could not be checked here. The CDR3 is made up of 18 amino acids, end residues included. Germline CDR1 SSHAT, CDR2 FNYEAQ (reference sequence). The CDR3 loop is CASTGMLEGGPISHEQCC.

This clonotype was observed many times. The chain joins TRBV12-3 or TRBV12-4 to TRBJ2-1; the match to TRBD2 covers 10 bases. Unmatched junction bases numbered 5, after V lost 5 bases and J lost 1 base. The CDR3 has 16 residues. CDR3 loop: CASSPRTSGSYNEQFF. CDR3 nucleotides: TGTGCCAGCAGTCCCCGGACTAGCGGTTCCTACAATGAGCAGTTCTTC.

With respect to this clonotype: Possible read error: a much larger clone is one base away. The V call is TRBV4-1, the J call TRBJ1-3, with 9 bases fitting TRBD1. CDR3 length equals 13 residues. Germline V gene lookup returns CDR1 MGHRA and CDR2 YSYEKL. V shed 3 bases, J shed 9 bases, and the junction held 3 bases outside the gene matches. CDR3: CASSQGQGRTIYF. CDR3 nucleotides: TGCGCCAGCAGCCAGGGACAGGGACGCACCATATATTTT.

This clonotype was recorded at least ten times. The chain is built from TRBV27 and TRBJ2-1, with 13 bases aligning to TRBD2. Unmatched junction bases numbered 11, after V lost 7 bases and J lost 5 bases. The CDR3 consists of 17 residues. Germline V gene sequence: CDR1 MNHEY, CDR2 SMNVEV (reference sequence). The chain's CDR3 is CASTTNTGTSGNNEQFF. CDR3 sequence (DNA): TGTGCCAGCACTACGAATACCGGGACTAGCGGGAACAATGAGCAGTTCTTC.

This clonotype came up many times. The chain recombines TRBV6-2 or TRBV6-3 with TRBJ2-5; 13 nucleotides align to TRBD2. V lost 2 bases, J lost 5 bases, and 5 bases stayed unmatched. Looked up from germline, CDR1 is MNHEY and CDR2 is SVGEGT. This CDR3 contains 16 residues. CDR3 sequence: CASSYAGLAGAETQYF. In DNA form, the CDR3 reads TGTGCCAGCAGTTACGCCGGACTAGCGGGAGCCGAGACCCAGTACTTC.

With respect to this clonotype: This clone may be a read error of a much larger clone one base away. The chain has TRBV29-1 and TRBJ2-5, with 10 bases that match TRBD1. Germline V gene data show CDR1 as SQVTM and CDR2 as ANQGSEA. The length of the CDR3 is 15 residues. J was trimmed by 10 bases and V by 2 bases; bases with no gene match: 13. The CDR3 sequence is CSVEKTGGARKSQYF. The DNA of the CDR3 is TGCAGCGTTGAAAAGACAGGGGGCGCCCGGAAGAGCCAGTACTTC.

The chain combines TRBV4-2 with TRBJ2-2; tentatively, D is TRBD1 (6 bases). The CDR3 sequence is 20 residues long. The germline V gene has CDR1 LGHNA and CDR2 YNFKEQ. V lost 0 bases to trimming and J lost 5 bases, with 25 bases between them. The CDR3 DNA is TGTGCCAGCAGCCAAGATCTTGGGTACTTTGGGCTGGGGGCAACCGGGGAGCTGTTTTTT. Residues: CASSQDLGYFGLGATGELFF.